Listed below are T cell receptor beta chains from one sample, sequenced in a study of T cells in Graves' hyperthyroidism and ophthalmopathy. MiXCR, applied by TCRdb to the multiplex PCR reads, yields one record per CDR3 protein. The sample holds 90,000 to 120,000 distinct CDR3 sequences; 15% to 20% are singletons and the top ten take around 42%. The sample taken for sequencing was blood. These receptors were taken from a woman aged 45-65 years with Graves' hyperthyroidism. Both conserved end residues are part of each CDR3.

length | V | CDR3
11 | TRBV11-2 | CASSFSGQWFF
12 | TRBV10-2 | CASGEGRTEAFF
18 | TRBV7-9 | CASSFRPTGTGGSYEQYF
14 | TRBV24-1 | CATSDQDANYGYTF
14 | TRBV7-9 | CASSSTGYSYEQYF
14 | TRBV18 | CASSSGRAEDTQYF
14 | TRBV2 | CASRKGTNHNEQFF
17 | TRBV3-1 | CASSQDPSGTPGDEQFF
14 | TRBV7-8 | CASSSGQLRGELFF
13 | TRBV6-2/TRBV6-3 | CASRPGQVSPLHF
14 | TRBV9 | CASSLRRGTGELFF
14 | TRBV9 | CASSAGGGGYGYTF
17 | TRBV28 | CASSSRNWGLAYNEQFF
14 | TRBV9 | CASSGRTANTEAFF
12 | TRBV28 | CASSIAGAMQYF
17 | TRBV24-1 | CATSDLLTGGMGQPQHF
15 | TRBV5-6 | CASSFGTATNEKLFF